This T cell receptor beta chain was observed in a study of vaccination and CD4 T cells after COVID-19. Study-wide context: The convalescent group had six males, four females, seven Caucasians, two Asians, one multiracial.

Sequenced with the Oncomine TCR Beta short-read assay was DNA taken from cultured CD4+ T cells. It was cultured CD4+ T cells from which genomic DNA was extracted. One entry per CDR3 protein, called by TCRdb with MiXCR from the PCR reads. The data hold roughly 9,000 distinct CDR3 sequences, with less than 35% observed a single time. Note on this clonotype: The antigen remains undetermined.

The V and J ends lost 7 bases and 5 bases respectively, with 12 bases between them. The V gene's germline CDR1 is DFQATT and CDR2 SNEGSKA (reference sequence). CDR3 length: 12 residues. Treatment specified: roughly nine-day PBMC culture with coronavirus spike peptide pools or control peptides (ViraFEST assay). Prior to the COVID-19 pandemic (2011-2018), the unexposed donor's CD4+ T cells were collected. Peptide pools at 9.5 to 10 ug/ml stimulated around 2 million PBMCs per well with 10 IU/ml IL-2. The receptor was derived from a human donor in good health. Material for sequencing was CD4+ T cells from blood, cultured in vitro. This chain links TRBV20-1 with TRBJ1-5, with D possibly being TRBD1 (5 bases). The CDR3 is CSDRSGHQPQHF. CDR3 in DNA: TGCAGTGACCGGTCAGGGCATCAGCCCCAGCATTTT.